The 30 T cell receptor beta chains below all came from one sample that was sequenced in a study of cytomegalovirus exposure and HLA in healthy donors. 13 Jbeta primers and 60 Vbeta primers were used for the PCR. Sequenced by immunoSEQ multiplex PCR; TCRdb stores in-frame clones only, minus some. The data hold 140,000 to 150,000 clones, with about four fifths observed a single time. Input material: PBMCs. The receptor set was obtained from a man aged 35 to 55 in good health and CMV-seronegative.

This clone was picked up one time. The J gene is TRBJ1-6, the V gene TRBV6-5; D is possibly TRBD1 (5 bases). The V gene's germline CDR1 is MNHEY and CDR2 SVGAGI. Trimming took 2 bases from V and 1 from J, leaving 9 bases between them. The CDR3 contains 16 residues. The DNA for the CDR3 is TGTGCCAGCAGTTACAGGGGTATGTCCTATAATTCACCCCTCCACTTT. This codes for CASSYRGMSYNSPLHF.

V is TRBV11-2 and J is TRBJ1-5, with TRBD1 identical over 8 bases. Germline CDR1 is SGHAT and CDR2 is FQNNGV. The CDR3 contains 15 residues. V dropped 5 bases and J dropped 4; count of bases not matched to a gene: 7. The CDR3: CASSPDRDLNQPQHF. DNA of the CDR3: TGTGCCAGCAGCCCGGACAGGGATCTAAATCAGCCCCAGCATTTT.

The CDR3, as DNA: TGCGCCAGCACAGAACCTAGCACAGATACGCAGTATTTT. As protein: CASTEPSTDTQYF. The chain carries TRBV10-2 and TRBJ2-3; the D is unclear. Germline CDR1 reads WSHSY; CDR2 reads SAAADI. The CDR3 length is 13 residues. V lost 7 bases, J lost 0 bases, and 8 bases lay in between.

V is TRBV7-8 and J is TRBJ2-3; D unresolved. Trimming took off 5 bases at V and 0 bases at J, with 3 bases between the two ends. There are 12 residues in the CDR3. CDR1 is SGHVS, CDR2 FQNEAQ, per germline. CDR3 protein: CASSQSTDTQYF. CDR3 bases: TGTGCCAGCAGCCAAAGCACAGATACGCAGTATTTT. The full variable domain, its missing parts supplied by reference TRBV7-8 and TRBJ2-3, is GAGVSQSPRYKVAKRGQDVALRCDPISGHVSLFWYQQALGQGPEFLTYFQNEAQLDKSGLPSDRFFAERPEGSVSTLKIQRTQQEDSAVYLCASSQSTDTQYFGPGTRLTVL.

The chain joins TRBV5-1 to TRBJ2-7; the D gene is possibly TRBD1 (6 bases). CDR1 is SGHRS, CDR2 YFSETQ, per germline. The V and J ends lost 2 bases and 3 bases respectively, with 12 bases between them. The CDR3 extends over 14 amino acids. CDR3 sequence: CASSLGQSNYEQYF. As DNA, the CDR3 is TGCGCCAGCAGCTTAGGACAGTCAAACTACGAGCAGTACTTC.

The V gene is TRBV7-2, the J gene TRBJ2-5; TRBD1 is a possible D gene (6 bases). The germline CDR1 and CDR2 sequences are SGHTA and FQGNSA. Deletions cut 3 bases from V and 6 bases from J, with 20 bases between. This CDR3 has 16 residues. Here the CDR3 DNA reads TGTGCCAGCAGCTTGGCTCCGACAGGTTCCAAGAAGACCCAGTACTTC. This encodes CASSLAPTGSKKTQYF.

The chain combines TRBV7-2 with TRBJ1-5; TRBD1 might be the D (6 bases). Germline CDR1 and CDR2: SGHTA and FQGNSA. The CDR3 runs to 15 residues. The germline V and J ends were trimmed by 5 bases and 4 bases, with 15 bases remaining between them. The CDR3 region is CASSVQGRGNQPQHF. The CDR3 DNA is TGTGCCAGCAGCGTACAGGGAAGGGGTAATCAGCCCCAGCATTTT.

This clone came up once. The junction and the germline gene differ at one end; a read error may be behind it. Different DNA sequences within this sample yield the same CDR3. The J gene is TRBJ1-6, the V gene TRBV30, with 7 bases identical to TRBD1. From germline, CDR1 is GTSNPN and CDR2 SVGIG (reference sequence). CDR3 length: 15 amino acids. The CDR3, as DNA: TGTGCCTGGAGTGCCGGGACAGCTTATAATTCCCCCCTCCACTTT. This gives the protein CAWSAGTAYNSPLHF. The variable domain in full, completed from reference TRBV30 and TRBJ1-6, reads SQTIHQWPATLVQPVGSPLSLECTVEGTSNPNLYWYRQAAGRGLQLLFYSVGIGQISSEVPQNLSASRPQDRQFILSSKKLLLSDSGFYLCAWSAGTAYNSPLHFGNGTRLTVT.

The chain carries TRBV4-1 and TRBJ2-3; 14 bases line up with TRBD2. In germline, CDR1 is MGHRA, CDR2 YSYEKL. CDR3 size: 17 residues. V lost 4 bases and J lost 5; bases outside the gene matches: 8. The CDR3 loop is CASSLGGTSGGVDTQYF. CDR3 bases: TGCGCCAGCAGCCTAGGCGGGACTAGCGGGGGAGTAGATACGCAGTATTTT.

The genes are TRBV27 and TRBJ1-5; 12 positions agree with TRBD1. V lost 3 bases, J lost 5 bases, and 5 bases stayed unmatched. Per germline, CDR1 MNHEY and CDR2 SMNVEV (reference sequence). The CDR3 runs to 16 residues. The CDR3 DNA sequence: TGTGCCAGCAGTTTGACGGGACAGGGGGCAGATCAGCCCCAGCATTTT. This gives the protein CASSLTGQGADQPQHF.

This chain connects TRBV19 to TRBJ2-5; 8 positions match TRBD1. This CDR3 region has 13 residues. Trimming took 9 bases from V and 0 from J; bases not matched to a gene: 3. Germline CDR1 LNHDA, CDR2 SQIVND (reference sequence). The CDR3 is CASRTGYQETQYF. The CDR3, as DNA: TGTGCCAGCCGGACAGGGTACCAAGAGACCCAGTACTTC.

The chain employs TRBV6-5 and TRBJ1-2; 7 nucleotides match TRBD1. The CDR3 is 13 amino acids. CDR1 and CDR2 (germline): MNHEY, SVGAGI. Trimming cost V 7 bases and J 2 bases; bases outside gene matches: 4. CDR3 nucleotides: TGTGCCAGCAAAATACAGGGGAACTATGGCTACACCTTC. Translated: CASKIQGNYGYTF.

The rearrangement links TRBV29-1 to TRBJ2-4; D is possibly TRBD1 (7 bases). V lost 7 bases and J lost 0, with 13 bases in between. Germline loops: CDR1 SQVTM, CDR2 ANQGSEA. This CDR3 has 14 amino acids. DNA of the CDR3: TGCAGCGCCAGGGGGGACCTAGCCAAAAACATTCAGTACTTC. This gives the protein CSARGDLAKNIQYF.

This chain connects TRBV5-4 to TRBJ1-2; maybe TRBD1 (6 bases). Germline CDR1 and CDR2: SGHNT and YYREEE (reference sequence). Trimming removed 9 bases at V and 4 bases at J, with 13 bases between. The CDR3 totals 12 residues. The CDR3, as DNA: TGTGCCATCACGACAGGTGGCTATGGCTACACCTTC. Translation: CAITTGGYGYTF.

The table lists this clone with a few counts. The rearrangement links TRBV19 to TRBJ2-7; 8 positions match TRBD2. The ends lost 1 base at V and 2 bases at J; junction bases unmatched: 1. The V gene's germline CDR1 is LNHDA and CDR2 SQIVND (reference sequence). There are 14 residues in the CDR3. The CDR3 bases are TGTGCCAGTAGTATAGCGGGGGGGCCCTACGAGCAGTACTTC. Translation: CASSIAGGPYEQYF.

The V and J genes are TRBV4-1 and TRBJ2-3; D may be TRBD1 (6 bases). Looked up from germline, CDR1 is MGHRA and CDR2 is YSYEKL. V gave up 0 bases and J gave up 1 base, with 14 bases separating them. CDR3 length: 17 residues. This CDR3 is CASSQDPAGAGTDTQYF. The CDR3 DNA reads TGCGCCAGCAGCCAAGATCCGGCAGGGGCGGGCACAGATACGCAGTATTTT.

The chain employs TRBV28 and TRBJ1-1; 10 nucleotides align to TRBD1. Germline CDR1 reads MDHEN; CDR2 reads SYDVKM. This CDR3 region has 15 residues. J lost 5 bases, V lost 4 bases, and 7 bases had no gene match. The CDR3 sequence is CASSSRQGAWTEAFF. CDR3 in DNA: TGTGCCAGCAGTTCTCGACAGGGGGCGTGGACTGAAGCTTTCTTT.

The chain joins TRBV10-3 to TRBJ2-3; TRBD2 agrees at 7 bases. Unmatched junction bases numbered 4, after V lost 2 bases and J lost 2 bases. The CDR3 contains 15 residues. The germline gives CDR1 ENHRY, CDR2 SYGVKD. The chain's CDR3 is CAISEPGGSTDTQYF. The CDR3 nucleotides read TGTGCCATCAGTGAGCCGGGAGGTTCCACAGATACGCAGTATTTT.

The chain recombines TRBV18 with TRBJ1-1; D gene uncertain. CDR1 is KGHSH, CDR2 LQKENI, per germline. The CDR3 length is 11 residues. V was clipped by 3 bases and J by 3 bases, with 2 bases between them. The CDR3: CASSPDTEAFF. The CDR3 DNA sequence: TGTGCCAGCTCACCCGACACTGAAGCTTTCTTT. The full variable domain, completed using reference TRBV18 and TRBJ1-1, is NAGVMQNPRHLVRRRGQEARLRCSPMKGHSHVYWYRQLPEEGLKFMVYLQKENIIDESGMPKERFSAEFPKEGPSILRIQQVVRGDSAAYFCASSPDTEAFFGQGTRLTVV.

The J gene is TRBJ2-2, the V gene TRBV7-2; D is possibly TRBD1 (5 bases). Germline loops: CDR1 SGHTA, CDR2 FQGNSA. This CDR3 region has 16 residues. V lost 2 bases and J lost 0, with 10 bases in between. CDR3 sequence (DNA): TGTGCCAGCAGCTTATTGACAGTCGCGAACACCGGGGAGCTGTTTTTT. This encodes CASSLLTVANTGELFF. The variable domain in full, with the rest retrieved from reference TRBV7-2 and TRBJ2-2, is GAGVSQSPSNKVTEKGKDVELRCDPISGHTALYWYRQSLGQGLEFLIYFQGNSAPDKSGLPSDRFSAERTGGSVSTLTIQRTQQEDSAVYLCASSLLTVANTGELFFGEGSRLTVL.

The chain uses TRBV28 and TRBJ2-1; tentatively, D is TRBD1 (5 bases). The CDR3 covers 12 residues. CDR1 is MDHEN and CDR2 is SYDVKM in the germline V gene. Trimming left V 6 bases short and J 8 bases short, with 11 bases between. The CDR3 sequence: CASRDPGYEQFF. CDR3 DNA: TGTGCCAGCAGGGATCCAGGGTATGAGCAGTTCTTC.

The chain employs TRBV5-4 and TRBJ2-1, with D perhaps matching TRBD2 (6 bases). CDR1 is SGHNT, CDR2 YYREEE, per germline (reference sequence). The V end lost 4 bases, the J end lost 0 bases, and 8 bases lay between the germline ends. The CDR3 has 14 residues. The CDR3: CASSPGGSYNEQFF. Here the CDR3 DNA reads TGTGCCAGCAGCCCCGGGGGCTCCTACAATGAGCAGTTCTTC.

The chain recombines TRBV7-2 with TRBJ2-5; D is perhaps TRBD1 (6 bases). Trimming removed 6 bases from V and 3 bases from J, with 17 bases in between. The CDR3 sequence is 15 residues long. Germline V lookup: CDR1 SGHTA, CDR2 FQGNSA. CDR3 in amino acids: CASRIEGRQEETQYF. The CDR3 coding sequence is TGTGCCAGCAGGATCGAGGGAAGACAGGAAGAGACCCAGTACTTC.

This clone was counted a single time. The chain carries TRBV7-2 and TRBJ1-3; possibly TRBD1 for D (5 bases). CDR1 and CDR2 (germline): SGHTA, FQGNSA. CDR3 size: 16 residues. V was clipped by 3 bases and J by 0 bases, with 12 bases between them. As DNA, the CDR3 is TGTGCCAGCAGCTTGGGACTTCCGAGCTCTGGAAACACCATATATTTT. Amino acid sequence: CASSLGLPSSGNTIYF. The full variable domain, in which reference TRBV7-2 and TRBJ1-3 provide the parts outside the CDR3, is GAGVSQSPSNKVTEKGKDVELRCDPISGHTALYWYRQSLGQGLEFLIYFQGNSAPDKSGLPSDRFSAERTGGSVSTLTIQRTQQEDSAVYLCASSLGLPSSGNTIYFGEGSWLTVV.

This clone was observed a handful of times. The chain links TRBV6-6 to TRBJ2-7, with 8 nucleotides matching TRBD1. This CDR3 region has 14 residues. V dropped 5 bases and J dropped 3; count of bases not matched to a gene: 6. Germline lookup yields CDR1 MNHNY and CDR2 SVGAGI (reference sequence). CDR3 sequence: CASSLTGADYEQYF. CDR3 nucleotides: TGTGCCAGCAGTCTGACAGGGGCTGACTACGAGCAGTACTTC.

Notes on this clone: Relative to the germline gene, one junction end is altered; a read error may explain this. V is TRBV5-1 and J is TRBJ2-2, with a weak D call TRBD1 (6 bases). CDR3 length: 15 amino acids. The germline CDR1 and CDR2 sequences are SGHRS and YFSETQ. In nucleotides, the CDR3 is TGCGCCAGCAGTTTGGGGGCTGCAAACACCGGGGAGCTGTTTTTT. Protein product: CASSLGAANTGELFF.

The chain employs TRBV7-9 and TRBJ1-2; D remains unclear. This CDR3 is built from 12 residues. CDR1 and CDR2 from the germline V gene are SEHNR and FQNEAQ (reference sequence). Trimming shortened V by 3 bases and J by 7 bases, and 9 bases separated the two germline ends. The DNA for the CDR3 is TGTGCCAGCAGCTTCAATGAGGGTGGCTACACCTTC. Amino acids: CASSFNEGGYTF. Complete variable domain (other parts from reference TRBV7-9 and TRBJ1-2): DTGVSQNPRHKITKRGQNVTFRCDPISEHNRLYWYRQTLGQGPEFLTYFQNEAQLEKSRLLSDRFSAERPKGSFSTLEIQRTEQGDSAMYLCASSFNEGGYTFGSGTRLTVV.

The V call is TRBV5-1, the J call TRBJ2-1; 10 nucleotides line up with TRBD1. V gave up 3 bases and J gave up 5 bases; unmatched junction bases: 5. CDR3 length: 15 amino acids. CDR1 and CDR2 from the germline V gene are SGHRS and YFSETQ. The CDR3, as DNA: TGCGCCAGCAGCTCGACAGGGGGCGCCCACAATGAGCAGTTCTTC. Protein product: CASSSTGGAHNEQFF.

This clone was counted a few times. V gene TRBV27 combines with J gene TRBJ1-5; no definite D call. Germline CDR1 reads MNHEY; CDR2 reads SMNVEV (reference sequence). This CDR3 has 13 residues. Trimming cost V 0 bases and J 4 bases, with 4 bases left between them. The CDR3 nucleotides are TGTGCCAGCAGTTTATCCGAGAATCAGCCCCAGCATTTT. Protein sequence: CASSLSENQPQHF.

Here the CDR3 DNA reads TGTGCCAGCAGCCAACTAAGACGCCCCGGGGAGCTGTTTTTT. This gives the protein CASSQLRRPGELFF. The chain links TRBV7-2 to TRBJ2-2, with D unclear. The CDR3 runs 14 residues. V lost 5 bases to trimming and J lost 6 bases, with 13 bases between them. Germline assignment: CDR1 SGHTA and CDR2 FQGNSA.